This T cell receptor beta chain was sequenced during a study of T cells in Graves' hyperthyroidism and ophthalmopathy. Patients affected by ophthalmopathy presented a Clinical Activity Score of at least 3, a NOSPECS grade of at least 4, and disease duration below 3 months. The CDR3 has 15 amino acids. V shed 5 bases and J shed 6 bases, with 19 bases lying between them. CDR1 is MDHEN and CDR2 is SYDVKM in the germline V gene. The source material, RNA transcripts, was used to amplify TCR beta CDR3 regions. Carried out on the TCR CDR3, a first-round RT-PCR used the HTBI primer set. Via MiXCR, TCRdb re-called the multiplex PCR reads, giving one row per CDR3 protein. This table holds about 270,000 distinct CDR3 sequences, about 24% found once. This clonotype was detected many times.

The chain links TRBV28 to TRBJ1-1; a weak D match, TRBD1 (6 bases). This TCR came from a woman in her forties with Graves' ophthalmopathy. The sequencing input was blood. The CDR3 coding sequence is TGTGCCAGCAGTGAAATGGTGGGGGCATTGGCTGAAGCTTTCTTT. Protein sequence: CASSEMVGALAEAFF.